This is a list of T cell receptor beta chains from one sample in a study of blood T cell repertoires in COVID-19. Only in-frame clones appear in the TCRdb table, and some are missing; sequencing was by immunoSEQ multiplex PCR. The sample lists about 140,000 clones, 75% to 80% occurring once. Sample: peripheral blood. These receptors were taken from a woman aged 50 to 65 with active or convalescent COVID-19. Both conserved end residues are part of each CDR3. The order of the fields is V gene, clone size, J gene, D gene, CDR3 DNA, CDR3 protein. The D gene is left open where the match is weak. Not every row has a clone size; where given, it reads once, few, many or a size class.

TRBV23-1,once,TRBJ2-1,TRBD2,TGCGCCAGCAGTCATTCGATATCTAGCGGGAGTATAAATGAGCAGTTCTTC,CASSHSISSGSINEQFF
TRBV11-2,.,TRBJ2-2,.,TGTGCCAGCAGCCCAACTACCACCGGGGAGCTGTTTTTT,CASSPTTTGELFF
TRBV5-1,.,TRBJ2-5,TRBD2,TGCGCCAGCAGGACCGGCCTAGCGGGCCAAGAGACCCAGTACTTC,CASRTGLAGQETQYF
TRBV2,.,TRBJ1-6,.,TGTGCCAGCAGGGAGGGGCATAGCTCCTATAATTCACCCCTCCACTTT,CASREGHSSYNSPLHF
TRBV9,few,TRBJ1-3,.,TGTGCCAGCAGCCTACAAGGGAGCTCTGGAAACACCATATATTTT,CASSLQGSSGNTIYF
TRBV6-5,.,TRBJ1-2,.,TGTGCCAGCAGTCACAGGGAAGGGATTGGCTACACCTTC,CASSHREGIGYTF
TRBV7-9,.,TRBJ2-1,TRBD2,TGTGCCAGCAGCTTACTCAGCGGGGGGTTCTCCTACAATGAGCAGTTCTTC,CASSLLSGGFSYNEQFF
TRBV7-9,few,TRBJ1-6,.,TGTGCCAGCAGCTTAGGGGCCAGAAATTCACCCCTCCACTTT,CASSLGARNSPLHF
TRBV6-1,.,TRBJ1-6,.,TGTGCCAGCAGTGAAAATCGTGGGCTCTTAGCGGGGGCCCTCCACTTT,CASSENRGLLAGALHF
TRBV6-5,.,TRBJ1-1,.,TGTGCCAGCAGTTACTCGTCCGAGTCCGGGGACACTGAAGCTTTCTTT,CASSYSSESGDTEAFF
TRBV18,.,TRBJ1-1,.,TGTGCCAGCTCACCCGGTAACGCCCGGGGGACTGAAGCTTTCTTT,CASSPGNARGTEAFF
TRBV18,.,TRBJ2-5,.,TGTGCCAGCTCATCCACAGGTTTCCAAGAGACCCAGTACTTC,CASSSTGFQETQYF